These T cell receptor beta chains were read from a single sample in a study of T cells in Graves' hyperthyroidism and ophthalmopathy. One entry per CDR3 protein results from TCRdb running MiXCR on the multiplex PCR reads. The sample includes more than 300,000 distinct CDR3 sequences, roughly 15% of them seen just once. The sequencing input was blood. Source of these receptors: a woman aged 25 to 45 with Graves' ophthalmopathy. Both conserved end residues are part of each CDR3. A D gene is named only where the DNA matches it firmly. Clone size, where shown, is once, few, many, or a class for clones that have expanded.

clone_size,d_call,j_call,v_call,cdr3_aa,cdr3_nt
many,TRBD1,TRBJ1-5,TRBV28,CASRRDSSNQPQHF,TGTGCCAGCAGGAGGGACAGCTCCAATCAGCCCCAGCATTTT
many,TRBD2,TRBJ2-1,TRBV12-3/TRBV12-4,CASSLTTSGGAREQFF,TGTGCCAGCAGTCTTACTACTAGCGGGGGGGCTCGTGAGCAGTTCTTC
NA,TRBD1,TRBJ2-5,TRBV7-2,CASSPRDRGRKQETQYF,TGTGCCAGCAGCCCCCGGGACAGGGGGCGCAAACAAGAGACCCAGTACTTC
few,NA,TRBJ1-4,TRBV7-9,CASSLGSPLREKLFF,TGTGCCAGCAGCTTAGGGAGCCCACTGAGGGAAAAACTGTTTTTT
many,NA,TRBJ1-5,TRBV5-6,CASSLGGGLGNQPQHF,TGTGCCAGCAGCTTGGGTGGGGGATTGGGCAATCAGCCCCAGCATTTT
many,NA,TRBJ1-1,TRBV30,CAWSPQVGNPAFF,TGTGCCTGGAGCCCCCAGGTAGGGAATCCAGCTTTCTTT
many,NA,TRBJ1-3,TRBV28,CASSLPGSSGNTIYF,TGTGCCAGCAGCCTCCCGGGCAGCTCTGGAAACACCATATATTTT
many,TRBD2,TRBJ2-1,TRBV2,CASSAPGGYNEQFF,TGTGCCAGCAGTGCGCCGGGGGGCTACAATGAGCAGTTCTTC
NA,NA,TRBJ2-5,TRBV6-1,CASTEGTQYF,TGTGCCAGCACTGAGGGGACCCAGTACTTC
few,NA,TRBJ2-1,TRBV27,CASSPGAGPSSYNEQFF,TGTGCCAGCAGTCCTGGGGCAGGCCCGAGCTCCTACAATGAGCAGTTCTTC
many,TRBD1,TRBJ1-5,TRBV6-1,CASSAGQGLDQPQHF,TGTGCCAGCAGTGCGGGACAGGGGCTTGATCAGCCCCAGCATTTT
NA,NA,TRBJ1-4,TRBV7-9,CASSEGTGTNEKLFF,TGTGCCAGCAGCGAGGGAACCGGGACGAATGAAAAACTGTTTTTT
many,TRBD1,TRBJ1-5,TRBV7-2,CASSLGTGGYQPQHF,TGTGCCAGCAGCTTAGGGACAGGGGGCTATCAGCCCCAGCATTTT
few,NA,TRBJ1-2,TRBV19,CASSLKRVSNYGYTF,TGTGCCAGTAGTCTCAAGCGGGTTTCTAACTATGGCTACACCTTC
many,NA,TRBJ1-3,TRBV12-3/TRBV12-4,CASSFGPAGGVSGNTIYF,TGTGCCAGCAGTTTCGGCCCAGCGGGAGGAGTCTCTGGAAACACCATATATTTT
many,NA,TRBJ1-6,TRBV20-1,CSASVESVNSPLHF,TGCAGTGCTAGCGTGGAGTCGGTCAATTCACCCCTCCACTTT
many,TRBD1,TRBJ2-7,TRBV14,CASSDTGQGRYEQYF,TGTGCCAGCAGCGACACGGGACAGGGTCGCTACGAGCAGTACTTC
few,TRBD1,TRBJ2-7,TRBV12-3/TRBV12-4,CAGSTGTAFSYEQYF,TGTGCCGGCAGTACCGGGACAGCCTTCTCCTACGAGCAGTACTTC
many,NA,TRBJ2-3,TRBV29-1,CSVEGTRDTDTQYF,TGCAGCGTTGAAGGGACACGAGACACAGATACGCAGTATTTT
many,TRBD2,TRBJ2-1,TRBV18,CASSPGLAVDEQFF,TGTGCCAGCTCACCGGGACTAGCGGTCGATGAGCAGTTCTTC
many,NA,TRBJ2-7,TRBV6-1,CASEDSSYEQYF,TGTGCCAGCGAGGATAGCTCCTACGAGCAGTACTTC
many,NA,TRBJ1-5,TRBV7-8,CASSSLTVPQHF,TGTGCCAGCAGCTCCCTCACCGTCCCCCAGCATTTT
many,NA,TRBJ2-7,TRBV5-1,CASSFWGYEQYF,TGCGCCAGCAGCTTTTGGGGGTACGAGCAGTACTTC
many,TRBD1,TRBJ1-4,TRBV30,CAWGGQSNEKLFF,TGTGCCTGGGGGGGACAGTCTAATGAAAAACTGTTTTTT
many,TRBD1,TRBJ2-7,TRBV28,CASSSLGRTGLSYEQYF,TGTGCCAGCAGCTCTCTCGGACGGACAGGGCTTTCCTACGAGCAGTACTTC
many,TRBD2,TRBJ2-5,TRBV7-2,CASSFRSSSGGYQETQYF,TGTGCCAGCAGCTTTAGGTCATCTAGCGGGGGGTACCAAGAGACCCAGTACTTC
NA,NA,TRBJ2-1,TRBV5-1,CASSLGGSGPGDEQFF,TGCGCCAGCAGCTTGGGAGGGTCAGGCCCTGGCGATGAGCAGTTCTTC
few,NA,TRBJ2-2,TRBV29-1,CSVSGGGNTGELFF,TGCAGCGTATCAGGGGGGGGGAACACCGGGGAGCTGTTTTTT
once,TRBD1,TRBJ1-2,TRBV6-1,CASSGDRSLTNYGYTF,TGTGCCAGCAGCGGGGACAGGAGCCTGACTAACTATGGCTACACCTTC